Below are 17 T cell receptor beta chains sequenced from a single sample in a study of early stage breast cancer tumors. The table came from immunoSEQ multiplex PCR; TCRdb's copy has only in-frame clones and leaves some out. The table records 6,000 to 10,000 clones, 62% of them present only once. The sample taken for sequencing was breast tumor tissue. All receptors come from a person aged 65-85 years with breast cancer.

This clone showed up just a few times. This sequence joins TRBV7-2 and TRBJ2-5, with D unclear. V lost 3 bases, J lost 4 bases, and 3 bases lay in between. The V gene's germline CDR1 is SGHTA and CDR2 FQGNSA. The CDR3 is made up of 11 amino acids. For the CDR3, the DNA is TGTGCCAGCAGCTTTCGAGAGACCCAGTACTTC. Its translation is CASSFRETQYF.

The chain couples TRBV27 to TRBJ1-2, with 7 bases fitting TRBD1. Germline CDR1 MNHEY, CDR2 SMNVEV (reference sequence). The length of the CDR3 is 15 residues. With 3 bases clipped from V and 4 bases from J, the junction kept 8 bases outside the gene matches. The CDR3 bases are TGTGCCAGCAGTTTGGACAGGAGTGGGTTCTATGGCTACACCTTC. Its protein product is CASSLDRSGFYGYTF.

In its sample, this clone was seen a few times. The V call is TRBV2, the J call TRBJ1-1; 7 nucleotides line up with TRBD1. The length of the CDR3 is 13 residues. Looked up from germline, CDR1 is SNHLY and CDR2 is FYNNEI. Trimming took 10 bases from V and 3 from J; bases not matched to a gene: 8. Here the CDR3 DNA reads TGTGCCACCCAGGGGGTGGGGGACACTGAAGCTTTCTTT. Translation: CATQGVGDTEAFF.

This clone has more than one count but fewer than ten. This rearrangement joins TRBV7-2 to TRBJ1-6, with D perhaps matching TRBD1 (5 bases). Germline V gene data show CDR1 as SGHTA and CDR2 as FQGNSA. V dropped 5 bases and J dropped 10 bases, with 18 bases sitting between them. The CDR3 loop spans 15 amino acids. The CDR3 protein is CASSPRLGQESPLHF. The DNA for the CDR3 is TGTGCCAGCAGCCCAAGGTTGGGGCAGGAATCACCCCTCCACTTT. Drawing the rest from reference TRBV7-2 and TRBJ1-6, the complete variable domain is GAGVSQSPSNKVTEKGKDVELRCDPISGHTALYWYRQSLGQGLEFLIYFQGNSAPDKSGLPSDRFSAERTGGSVSTLTIQRTQQEDSAVYLCASSPRLGQESPLHFGNGTRLTVT.

This chain links TRBV29-1 with TRBJ2-1; unclear D gene. Germline assignment: CDR1 SQVTM and CDR2 ANQGSEA. The CDR3 spans 15 residues. Trimming shortened V by 5 bases and J by 7 bases, and 21 bases separated the two germline ends. The CDR3 nucleotides read TGCAGCGTTCCTTTTACTGGAAGAGCAGGAAATGAGCAGTTCTTC. It codes for CSVPFTGRAGNEQFF.

V and J are TRBV7-9 and TRBJ2-5, with D unresolved. TRBJ2-7 explains the end of the DNA better; the J call may be wrong. This CDR3 is built from 11 residues. The germline gives CDR1 SEHNR, CDR2 FQNEAQ (reference sequence). The CDR3 reads CASSHSYEQYF. CDR3 nucleotides: TGTGCCAGCAGCCATTCCTACGAGCAGTACTTC.

This clone has just one count. V is TRBV6-5 and J is TRBJ2-3, with 8 bases matching TRBD1. J lost 11 bases, V lost 4 bases, and 5 bases had no gene match. CDR1 is MNHEY, CDR2 SVGAGI, per germline. The CDR3 loop spans 12 amino acids. The CDR3 is CASSSPTGVQYF. DNA of the CDR3: TGTGCCAGCAGTTCACCGACAGGGGTGCAGTATTTT.

This clone was counted once. The CDR3 is CASSKLRTSSYEQYF. The CDR3 DNA sequence: TGTGCCAGCAGCAAGCTCCGGACTAGCTCCTACGAGCAGTACTTC. This rearrangement joins TRBV21-1 to TRBJ2-7; the table's TRBD2 call for D was not verified on the DNA. TRBV21-1 is described as a pseudogene. This CDR3 contains 15 residues.

The rearrangement joins TRBV9 to TRBJ2-3; a possible D gene is TRBD1 (5 bases). CDR3 length: 15 residues. CDR1 and CDR2 from the germline V gene are SGDLS and YYNGEE. V lost 5 bases to trimming and J lost 1 base, with 14 bases between them. CDR3 sequence reads: CASSPTQGGTDTQYF. The CDR3 bases are TGTGCCAGCAGTCCCACCCAGGGCGGCACAGATACGCAGTATTTT.

V usage is TRBV30 and J usage is TRBJ2-3; 8 bases align to TRBD2. CDR1 is GTSNPN, CDR2 SVGIG, per germline (reference sequence). This CDR3 has 14 amino acids. Trimming at V came to 0 bases and at J to 5 bases, leaving 4 bases not matched to a gene. The CDR3 DNA is TGTGCCTGGAGTGTTGTAGCGGGGCAAGATACGCAGTATTTT. It translates to CAWSVVAGQDTQYF.

V gene TRBV27 combines with J gene TRBJ2-5; the match to TRBD2 covers 7 bases. In germline, CDR1 is MNHEY, CDR2 SMNVEV (reference sequence). The CDR3 spans 16 residues. Unmatched junction bases numbered 13, after V lost 2 bases and J lost 7 bases. In DNA form, the CDR3 reads TGTGCCAGCAGTTTAATGAGCGGGAACCTAGCGGTGACCCAGTACTTC. It specifies CASSLMSGNLAVTQYF.

The genes are TRBV11-2 and TRBJ1-3; 9 bases map to TRBD1. The CDR3 is made up of 16 amino acids. The germline gives CDR1 SGHAT, CDR2 FQNNGV. Germline trimming cut 5 bases from V and 3 bases from J; bases unmatched to any gene: 8. As DNA, the CDR3 is TGTGCCAGCAGCCCGCCGGGACAGGGATTTGGAAACACCATATATTTT. Translated, it gives CASSPPGQGFGNTIYF.

The V and J genes are TRBV29-1 and TRBJ1-1; tentative D call: TRBD1 (5 bases). Germline CDR1 is SQVTM and CDR2 is ANQGSEA. The CDR3 has 13 residues. The ends were cut back, 3 bases at V and 4 bases at J, with 12 bases in the middle. The CDR3: CSVDGGKVTEAFF. CDR3 coding DNA: TGCAGCGTTGACGGGGGGAAGGTCACTGAAGCTTTCTTT.

The V call is TRBV10-3, the J call TRBJ2-2; 8 nucleotides align to TRBD2. The CDR3 extends over 14 amino acids. Per the germline V gene, CDR1 is ENHRY and CDR2 is SYGVKD. V shed 6 bases and J 3 bases; nucleotides not matched to a gene: 3. CDR3: CAIRPGLDTGELFF. Here the CDR3 DNA reads TGTGCCATCAGACCGGGACTAGACACCGGGGAGCTGTTTTTT.

The CDR3 nucleotides are TGTGCCAGCAGTTACTCGATGGGACAGCGCTTATACGAGCAGTACTTC. It encodes CASSYSMGQRLYEQYF. This rearrangement joins TRBV6-6 to TRBJ2-7, with 7 bases fitting TRBD1. The CDR3 has 16 amino acids. J lost 4 bases, V lost 0 bases, and 9 bases had no gene match. CDR1 MNHNY and CDR2 SVGAGI come from the germline V gene (reference sequence).

The sample holds a few counts of this clone. The V and J genes are TRBV2 and TRBJ1-1; 8 nucleotides line up with TRBD1. V was pared by 6 bases and J by 0 bases, with 6 bases of the junction left unmatched. Germline V gene data show CDR1 as SNHLY and CDR2 as FYNNEI. The CDR3 runs 15 residues. DNA for the CDR3: TGTGCCAGCAGAGACGGACAGGGCGTGAACACTGAAGCTTTCTTT. Translating it yields CASRDGQGVNTEAFF. Combining the CDR3 with reference TRBV2 and TRBJ1-1 gives the whole variable domain EPEVTQTPSHQVTQMGQEVILRCVPISNHLYFYWYRQILGQKVEFLVSFYNNEISEKSEIFDDQFSVERPDGSNFTLKIRSTKLEDSAMYFCASRDGQGVNTEAFFGQGTRLTVV.

This clone was observed a single time. The V and J genes are TRBV19 and TRBJ1-5; TRBD1 agrees at 7 bases. The CDR3 contains 15 residues. J was trimmed by 4 bases and V by 7 bases; bases with no gene match: 10. Germline V gene sequence: CDR1 LNHDA, CDR2 SQIVND (reference sequence). The CDR3 DNA reads as TGTGCCAGTAATAGGGGGACAGAAATAAATCAGCCCCAGCATTTT. This encodes CASNRGTEINQPQHF.